These 11 T cell receptor beta chains were sequenced from one sample in a study of OX40 agonist ivuxolimab in advanced cancers. The table came from immunoSEQ multiplex PCR; TCRdb's copy has only in-frame clones and leaves some out. The sample has tens of thousands of clones; approximately 90% are singletons. This specimen consisted of CD4+ or CD8+ T cells sorted from blood, obtained in a trial of the OX40 agonist ivuxolimab. These receptors came from an adult with an advanced solid tumor such as melanoma, head and neck, liver or kidney cancer.

The chain combines TRBV14 with TRBJ2-5; D gene unclear. V gave up 1 base and J gave up 4 bases, with 10 bases separating them. The CDR3 spans 14 residues. Per germline, CDR1 SGHDN and CDR2 FVKESK. The CDR3 region is CASSQAVWGETQYF. As DNA, the CDR3 is TGTGCCAGCAGCCAAGCGGTGTGGGGAGAGACCCAGTACTTC. Looking up the rest from reference TRBV14 and TRBJ2-5 gives the full variable domain: EAGVTQFPSHSVIEKGQTVTLRCDPISGHDNLYWYRRVMGKEIKFLLHFVKESKQDESGMPNNRFLAERTGGTYSTLKVQPAELEDSGVYFCASSQAVWGETQYFGPGTRLLVL.

The chain couples TRBV28 to TRBJ2-1; 14 nucleotides match TRBD2. Unmatched junction bases numbered 30, after V lost 5 bases and J lost 9 bases. The germline V gene has CDR1 MDHEN and CDR2 SYDVKM. This CDR3 has 23 residues. The CDR3: CASSVGPKLGTSGSVLRPGEQFF. CDR3 bases: TGTGCCAGCAGTGTTGGACCCAAACTTGGGACTAGCGGGAGCGTATTGAGGCCCGGTGAGCAGTTCTTC. Variable domain in full (rest from reference TRBV28 and TRBJ2-1): DVKVTQSSRYLVKRTGEKVFLECVQDMDHENMFWYRQDPGLGLRLIYFSYDVKMKEKGDIPEGYSVSREKKERFSLILESASTNQTSMYLCASSVGPKLGTSGSVLRPGEQFFGPGTRLTVL.

The chain joins TRBV30 to TRBJ2-1; 10 positions agree with TRBD2. CDR1 is GTSNPN, CDR2 SVGIG, per germline (reference sequence). V lost 2 bases to trimming and J lost 8 bases; unmatched junction nucleotides: 9. The CDR3 runs to 15 residues. The CDR3 spells CAWSPRASGSHEQFF. The DNA of the CDR3 is TGTGCCTGGAGTCCCCGGGCTAGCGGGAGCCATGAGCAGTTCTTC.

The count of this clone is one. The chain couples TRBV11-1 to TRBJ2-1; 9 nucleotides agree with TRBD2. J lost 9 bases, V lost 4 bases, and 10 bases had no gene match. This CDR3 contains 15 residues. The germline V gene has CDR1 SGHAT and CDR2 FQDESV (reference sequence). As DNA, the CDR3 is TGTGCCAGCAGCTCCCGGTTAGCGGGAGCGGGTGAGCAGTTCTTC. This codes for CASSSRLAGAGEQFF.

The chain employs TRBV7-9 and TRBJ1-2; the match to TRBD1 covers 8 bases. The CDR3 has 14 residues. The germline V gene has CDR1 SEHNR and CDR2 FQNEAQ (reference sequence). The V and J ends lost 1 base and 7 bases, in that order; junction bases with no gene match: 5. Here the CDR3 reads CASSLGGQGGGYTF. In DNA, the CDR3 is TGTGCCAGCAGCTTAGGAGGACAGGGTGGTGGCTACACCTTC.

The gene calls are TRBV27 and TRBJ1-1; D uncertain. Germline loops: CDR1 MNHEY, CDR2 SMNVEV (reference sequence). This CDR3 is built from 17 residues. V lost 4 bases and J lost 3, with 21 bases in between. The CDR3 nucleotides are TGTGCCAGCAGTTCCTTTAGGCCACTAAGGGTGCACACTGAAGCTTTCTTT. Translation: CASSSFRPLRVHTEAFF.

The gene calls are TRBV7-9 and TRBJ2-7; D is possibly TRBD2 (6 bases). Trimming took off 5 bases at V and 4 bases at J, with 12 bases between the two ends. Germline CDR1 and CDR2: SEHNR and FQNEAQ (reference sequence). The CDR3 runs to 13 residues. CDR3 nucleotide sequence: TGTGCCAGCAGCCGTAGTGCGGGATACGAGCAGTACTTC. It specifies CASSRSAGYEQYF.

This clone was seen just once. The chain uses TRBV30 and TRBJ2-3; 8 positions match TRBD2. The CDR3 length is 16 residues. The ends lost 3 bases at V and 7 bases at J; junction bases unmatched: 15. Germline V lookup: CDR1 GTSNPN, CDR2 SVGIG (reference sequence). The chain's CDR3 is CAWSPAAAGVGNTQYF. In nucleotides, the CDR3 is TGTGCCTGGAGCCCCGCGGCAGCGGGAGTTGGAAATACGCAGTATTTT.

J is TRBJ1-5 and V is TRBV19, with a possible D match to TRBD1 (6 bases). CDR1 and CDR2 from the germline V gene are LNHDA and SQIVND (reference sequence). V lost 6 bases to trimming and J lost 1 base, with 10 bases between them. The CDR3 spans 14 residues. The CDR3 protein is CASRADRSNQPQHF. DNA for the CDR3: TGTGCCAGTAGGGCCGACAGGAGCAATCAGCCCCAGCATTTT. The whole variable domain, filled in from reference TRBV19 and TRBJ1-5, reads DGGITQSPKYLFRKEGQNVTLSCEQNLNHDAMYWYRQDPGQGLRLIYYSQIVNDFQKGDIAEGYSVSREKKESFPLTVTSAQKNPTAFYLCASRADRSNQPQHFGDGTRLSIL.

V is TRBV4-1 and J is TRBJ2-7; 7 positions match TRBD2. Trimming at V came to 0 bases and at J to 2 bases, leaving 7 bases not matched to a gene. There are 16 residues in the CDR3. Germline CDR1 reads MGHRA; CDR2 reads YSYEKL. The CDR3 bases are TGCGCCAGCAGCCAAGAGGGTCGCGGGAGTACCTACGAGCAGTACTTC. Protein sequence: CASSQEGRGSTYEQYF.

The gene calls are TRBV5-1 and TRBJ1-6; D possibly corresponds to TRBD1 (6 bases). V was clipped by 1 base and J by 8 bases, with 13 bases between them. The CDR3 covers 15 residues. Germline V CDR1 and CDR2: SGHRS, YFSETQ. The CDR3 sequence is CASSLSPGGYSPLHF. The CDR3 bases are TGCGCCAGCAGCTTGTCTCCCGGGGGCTATTCACCCCTCCACTTT.